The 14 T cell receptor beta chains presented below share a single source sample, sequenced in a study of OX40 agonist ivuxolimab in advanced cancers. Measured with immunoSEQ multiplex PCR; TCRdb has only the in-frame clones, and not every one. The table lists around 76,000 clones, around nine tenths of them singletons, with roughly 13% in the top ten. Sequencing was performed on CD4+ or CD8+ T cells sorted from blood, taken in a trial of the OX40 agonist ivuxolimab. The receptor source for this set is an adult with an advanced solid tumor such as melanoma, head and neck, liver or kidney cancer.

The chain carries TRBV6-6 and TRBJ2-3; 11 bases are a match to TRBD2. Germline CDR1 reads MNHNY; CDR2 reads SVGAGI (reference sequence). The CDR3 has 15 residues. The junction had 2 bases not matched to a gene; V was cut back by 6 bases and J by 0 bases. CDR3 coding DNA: TGTGCCAGCAGCCGACTAGCGGGGAGCACAGATACGCAGTATTTT. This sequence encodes CASSRLAGSTDTQYF.

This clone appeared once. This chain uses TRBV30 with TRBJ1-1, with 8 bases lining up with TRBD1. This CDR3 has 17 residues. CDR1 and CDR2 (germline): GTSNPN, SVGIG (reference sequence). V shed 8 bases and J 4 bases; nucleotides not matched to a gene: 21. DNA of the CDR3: TGTGCCCTAAAACCCGGACAGGGCCAGTGGGGGGGCACTGAAGCTTTCTTT. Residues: CALKPGQGQWGGTEAFF. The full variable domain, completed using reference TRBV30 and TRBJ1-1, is SQTIHQWPATLVQPVGSPLSLECTVEGTSNPNLYWYRQAAGRGLQLLFYSVGIGQISSEVPQNLSASRPQDRQFILSSKKLLLSDSGFYLCALKPGQGQWGGTEAFFGQGTRLTVV.

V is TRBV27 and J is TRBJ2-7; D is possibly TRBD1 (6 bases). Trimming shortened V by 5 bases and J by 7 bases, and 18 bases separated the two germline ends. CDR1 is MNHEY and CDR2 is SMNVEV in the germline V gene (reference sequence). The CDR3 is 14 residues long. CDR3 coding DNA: TGTGCCAGCAGTCGACAACAGGGTCATAGGGAGCAGTACTTC. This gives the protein CASSRQQGHREQYF.

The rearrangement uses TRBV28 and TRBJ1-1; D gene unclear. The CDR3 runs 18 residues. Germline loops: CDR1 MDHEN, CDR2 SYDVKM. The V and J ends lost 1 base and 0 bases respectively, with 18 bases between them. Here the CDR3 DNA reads TGTGCCAGCAGTTTATATATTAGTACGGTAAATATGAACACTGAAGCTTTCTTT. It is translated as CASSLYISTVNMNTEAFF.

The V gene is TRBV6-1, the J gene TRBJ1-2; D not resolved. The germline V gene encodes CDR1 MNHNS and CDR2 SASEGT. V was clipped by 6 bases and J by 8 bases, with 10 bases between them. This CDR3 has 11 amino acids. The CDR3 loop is CASRGVHGYTF. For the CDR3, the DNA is TGTGCCAGCAGGGGAGTTCACGGCTACACCTTC.

The CDR3 DNA sequence: TGTGCCAGCAGTTACTCACCCGAGTACGAGCAGTACTTC. Protein sequence: CASSYSPEYEQYF. The rearrangement uses TRBV6-5 and TRBJ2-7, with D hard to call. This CDR3 spans 13 amino acids. Trimming took off 0 bases at V and 4 bases at J, with 7 bases between the two ends. Looked up from germline, CDR1 is MNHEY and CDR2 is SVGAGI.

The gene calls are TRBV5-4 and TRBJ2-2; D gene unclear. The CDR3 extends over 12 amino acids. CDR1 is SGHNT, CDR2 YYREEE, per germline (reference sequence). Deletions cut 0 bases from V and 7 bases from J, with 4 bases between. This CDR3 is CASSLGSGELFF. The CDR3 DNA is TGTGCCAGCAGCTTGGGGAGCGGGGAGCTGTTTTTT. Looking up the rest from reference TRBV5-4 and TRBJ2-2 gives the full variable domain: ETGVTQSPTHLIKTRGQQVTLRCSSQSGHNTVSWYQQALGQGPQFIFQYYREEENGRGNFPPRFSGLQFPNYSSELNVNALELDDSALYLCASSLGSGELFFGEGSRLTVL.

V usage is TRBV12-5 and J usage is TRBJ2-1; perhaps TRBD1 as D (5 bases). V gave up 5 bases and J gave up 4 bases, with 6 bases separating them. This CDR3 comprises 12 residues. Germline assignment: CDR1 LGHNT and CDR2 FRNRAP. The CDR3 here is CASGPGYNEQFF. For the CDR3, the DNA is TGTGCTAGTGGTCCAGGGTACAATGAGCAGTTCTTC. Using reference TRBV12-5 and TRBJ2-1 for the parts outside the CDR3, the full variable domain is DARVTQTPRHKVTEMGQEVTMRCQPILGHNTVFWYRQTMMQGLELLAYFRNRAPLDDSGMPKDRFSAEMPDATLATLKIQPSEPRDSAVYFCASGPGYNEQFFGPGTRLTVL.

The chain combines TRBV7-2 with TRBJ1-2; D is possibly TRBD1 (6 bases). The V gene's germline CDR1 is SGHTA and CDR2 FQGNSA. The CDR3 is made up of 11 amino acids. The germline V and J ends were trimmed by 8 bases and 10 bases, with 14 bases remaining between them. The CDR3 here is CASLGGYFYTF. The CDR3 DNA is TGTGCCAGCCTAGGGGGATATTTCTACACCTTC.

This CDR3 is CASSYGTGNYEQYF. CDR3 bases: TGTGCCAGCAGCTACGGGACAGGGAACTACGAGCAGTACTTC. The chain combines TRBV11-2 with TRBJ2-7, with 9 bases identical to TRBD1. CDR1 is SGHAT, CDR2 FQNNGV, per germline. The CDR3 is 14 residues long. The ends lost 4 bases at V and 3 bases at J; junction bases unmatched: 4.

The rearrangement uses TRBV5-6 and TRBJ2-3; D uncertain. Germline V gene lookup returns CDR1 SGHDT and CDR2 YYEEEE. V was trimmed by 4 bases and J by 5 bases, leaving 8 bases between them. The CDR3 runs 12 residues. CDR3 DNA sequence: TGTGCCAGCAGCCCGAAGGGAGATACGCAGTATTTT. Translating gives CASSPKGDTQYF. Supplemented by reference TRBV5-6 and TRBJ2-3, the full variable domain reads DAGVTQSPTHLIKTRGQQVTLRCSPKSGHDTVSWYQQALGQGPQFIFQYYEEEERQRGNFPDRFSGHQFPNYSSELNVNALLLGDSALYLCASSPKGDTQYFGPGTRLTVL.

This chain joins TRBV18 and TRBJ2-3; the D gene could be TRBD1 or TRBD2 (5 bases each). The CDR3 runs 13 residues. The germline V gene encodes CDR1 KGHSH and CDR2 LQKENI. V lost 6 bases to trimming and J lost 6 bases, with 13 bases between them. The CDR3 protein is CASSLSRGDTQYF. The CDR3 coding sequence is TGTGCCAGCTCCCTTAGTCGGGGCGATACGCAGTATTTT.

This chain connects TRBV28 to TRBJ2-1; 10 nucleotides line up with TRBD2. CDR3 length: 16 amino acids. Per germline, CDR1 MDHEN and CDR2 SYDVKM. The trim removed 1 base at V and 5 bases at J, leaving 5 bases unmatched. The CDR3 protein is CASSLLAGGAHNEQFF. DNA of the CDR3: TGTGCCAGCAGTTTATTAGCGGGAGGTGCGCACAATGAGCAGTTCTTC.

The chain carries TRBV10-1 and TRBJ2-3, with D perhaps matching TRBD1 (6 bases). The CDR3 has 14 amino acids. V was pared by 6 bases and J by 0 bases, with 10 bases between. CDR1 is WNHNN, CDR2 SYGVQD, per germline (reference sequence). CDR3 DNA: TGCGCCAGCAGGTCGGGACAAAGCACAGATACGCAGTATTTT. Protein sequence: CASRSGQSTDTQYF.